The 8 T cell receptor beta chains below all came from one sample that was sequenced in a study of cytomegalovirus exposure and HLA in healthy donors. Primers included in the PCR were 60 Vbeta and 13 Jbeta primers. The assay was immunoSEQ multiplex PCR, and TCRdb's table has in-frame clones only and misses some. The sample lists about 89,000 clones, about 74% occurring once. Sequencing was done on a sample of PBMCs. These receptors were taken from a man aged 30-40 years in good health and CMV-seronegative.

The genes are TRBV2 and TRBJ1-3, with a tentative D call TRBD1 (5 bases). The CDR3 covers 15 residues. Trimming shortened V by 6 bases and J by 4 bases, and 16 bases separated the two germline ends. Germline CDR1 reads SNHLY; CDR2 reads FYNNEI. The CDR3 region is CASSHGGTGGNTIYF. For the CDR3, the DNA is TGTGCCAGCAGCCACGGGGGAACTGGGGGAAACACCATATATTTT.

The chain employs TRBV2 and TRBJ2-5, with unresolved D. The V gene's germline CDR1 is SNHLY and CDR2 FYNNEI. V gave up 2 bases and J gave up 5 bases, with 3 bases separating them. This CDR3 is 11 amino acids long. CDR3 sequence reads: CASSETETQYF. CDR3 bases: TGTGCCAGCAGTGAAACTGAGACCCAGTACTTC.

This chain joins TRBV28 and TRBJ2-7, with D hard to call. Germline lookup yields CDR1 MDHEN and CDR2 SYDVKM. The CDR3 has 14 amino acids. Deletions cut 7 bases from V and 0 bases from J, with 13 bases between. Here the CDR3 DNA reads TGTGCCAGCATTCTCTCAGGATCCTCCTACGAGCAGTACTTC. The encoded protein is CASILSGSSYEQYF.

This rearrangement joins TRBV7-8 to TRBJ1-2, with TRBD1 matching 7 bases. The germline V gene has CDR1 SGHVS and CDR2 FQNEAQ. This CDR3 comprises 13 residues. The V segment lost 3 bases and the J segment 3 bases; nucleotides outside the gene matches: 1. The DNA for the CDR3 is TGTGCCAGCAGCTTGCAGGGGGACTATGGCTACACCTTC. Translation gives CASSLQGDYGYTF. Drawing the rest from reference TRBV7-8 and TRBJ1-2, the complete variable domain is GAGVSQSPRYKVAKRGQDVALRCDPISGHVSLFWYQQALGQGPEFLTYFQNEAQLDKSGLPSDRFFAERPEGSVSTLKIQRTQQEDSAVYLCASSLQGDYGYTFGSGTRLTVV.

The CDR3 loop reads CASSASGGTDTQYF. Here the CDR3 DNA reads TGTGCCAGCAGCGCTAGCGGGGGCACAGATACGCAGTATTTT. This rearrangement joins TRBV2 to TRBJ2-3; 9 bases line up with TRBD2. V shed 6 bases and J 1 base; nucleotides not matched to a gene: 2. Germline-derived CDR1 and CDR2 are SNHLY and FYNNEI. The CDR3 runs to 14 residues.

The CDR3 loop reads CAIRPSSDGNTEAFF. Here the CDR3 DNA reads TGTGCCATCAGACCTAGTTCAGACGGGAACACTGAAGCTTTCTTT. The chain employs TRBV10-3 and TRBJ1-1; no clear D gene. The CDR3 spans 15 residues. Trimming pared 6 bases from V and 1 base from J, leaving 15 bases between. Germline V gene data show CDR1 as ENHRY and CDR2 as SYGVKD.

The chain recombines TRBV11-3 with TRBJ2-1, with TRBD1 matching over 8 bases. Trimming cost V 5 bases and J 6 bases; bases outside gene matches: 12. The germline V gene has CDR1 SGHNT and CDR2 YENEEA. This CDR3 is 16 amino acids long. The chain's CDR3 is CASSAGQARGGNEQFF. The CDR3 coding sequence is TGTGCCAGCAGCGCGGGACAGGCAAGGGGTGGCAATGAGCAGTTCTTC. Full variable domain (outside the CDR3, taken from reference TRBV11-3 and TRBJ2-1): EAGVVQSPRYKIIEKKQPVAFWCNPISGHNTLYWYLQNLGQGPELLIRYENEEAVDDSQLPKDRFSAERLKGVDSTLKIQPAELGDSAVYLCASSAGQARGGNEQFFGPGTRLTVL.

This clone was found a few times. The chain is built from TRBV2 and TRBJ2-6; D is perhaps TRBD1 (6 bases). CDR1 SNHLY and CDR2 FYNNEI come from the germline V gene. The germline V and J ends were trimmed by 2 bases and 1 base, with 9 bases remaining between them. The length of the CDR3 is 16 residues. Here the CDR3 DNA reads TGTGCCAGCAGTGAAAGGGGGAAATCTGGGGCCAACGTCCTGACTTTC. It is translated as CASSERGKSGANVLTF.